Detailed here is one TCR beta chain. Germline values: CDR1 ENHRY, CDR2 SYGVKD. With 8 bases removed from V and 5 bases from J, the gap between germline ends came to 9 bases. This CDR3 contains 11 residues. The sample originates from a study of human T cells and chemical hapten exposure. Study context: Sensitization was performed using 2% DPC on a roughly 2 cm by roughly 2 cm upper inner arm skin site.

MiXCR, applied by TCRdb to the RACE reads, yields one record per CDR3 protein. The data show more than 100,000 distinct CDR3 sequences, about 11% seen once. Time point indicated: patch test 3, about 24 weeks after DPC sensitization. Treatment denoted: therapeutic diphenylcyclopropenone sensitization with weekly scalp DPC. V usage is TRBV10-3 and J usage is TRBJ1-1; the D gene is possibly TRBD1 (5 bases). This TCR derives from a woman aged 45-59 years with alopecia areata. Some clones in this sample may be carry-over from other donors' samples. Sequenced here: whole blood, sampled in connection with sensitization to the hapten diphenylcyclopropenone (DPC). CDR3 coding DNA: TGTGCCATCTCCGGGGGTACTGAAGCTTTCTTT. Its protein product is CAISGGTEAFF.